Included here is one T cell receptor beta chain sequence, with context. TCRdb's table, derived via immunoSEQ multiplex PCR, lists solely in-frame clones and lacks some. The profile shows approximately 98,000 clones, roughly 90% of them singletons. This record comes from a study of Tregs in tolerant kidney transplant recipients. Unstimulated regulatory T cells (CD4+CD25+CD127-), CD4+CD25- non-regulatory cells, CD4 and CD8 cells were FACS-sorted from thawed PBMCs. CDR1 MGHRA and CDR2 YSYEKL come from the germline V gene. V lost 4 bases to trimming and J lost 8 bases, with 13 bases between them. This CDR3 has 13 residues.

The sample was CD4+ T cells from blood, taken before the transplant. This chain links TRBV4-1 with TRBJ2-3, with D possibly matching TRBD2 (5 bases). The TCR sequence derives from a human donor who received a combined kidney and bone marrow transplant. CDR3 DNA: TGCGCCAGCAGCCCGAGGGAATCCCGTACGCAGTATTTT. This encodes CASSPRESRTQYF.